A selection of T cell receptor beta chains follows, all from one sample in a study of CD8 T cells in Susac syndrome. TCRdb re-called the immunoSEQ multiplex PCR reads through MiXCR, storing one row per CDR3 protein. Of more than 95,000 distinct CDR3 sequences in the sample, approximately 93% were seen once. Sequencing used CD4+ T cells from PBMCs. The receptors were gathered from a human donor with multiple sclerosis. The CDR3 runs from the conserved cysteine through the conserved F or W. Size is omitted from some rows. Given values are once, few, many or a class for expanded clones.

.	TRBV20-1	CSAREARAGATNTEAFF
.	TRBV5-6	CASSLLGLAGANEQFF
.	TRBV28	CASMRDRGIYEQYF
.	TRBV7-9	CASTKQGAGGYTF
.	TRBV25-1	CASSERRTVGNEQFF
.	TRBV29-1	CSARQGGNYGYTF
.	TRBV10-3	CAISESIRDGTYEQYF
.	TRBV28	CASSFPPTYGYTF
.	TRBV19	CASRGTGAYEQYF
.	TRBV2	CASSEGGNTDTQYF
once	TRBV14	CASSPWTGGQETQYF